Sequencing of this T cell receptor beta chain was carried out in a study of cytomegalovirus exposure and HLA in healthy donors. Study details: The same platform used for the approximately 700 first-cohort repertoires was also used for the 120 validation repertoires, as a later analysis reported.

Generated by immunoSEQ multiplex PCR, the TCRdb table keeps only in-frame clones and is missing some. The data contain 180,000 or so clones, approximately 90% of them singletons. The donors formed part of the approximately 130-subject validation cohort, distinct from the approximately 670-subject first cohort. The V and J ends lost 4 bases and 7 bases, in that order; junction bases with no gene match: 12. CDR1 is SGHVS and CDR2 is FNYEAQ in the germline V gene. This CDR3 has 17 amino acids. Study-level results: Whilst most TCR sequences proved rare, a subset of public TCRs occurred across many donors.

Regarding this clone: Antigen unknown.

Material for sequencing was PBMCs. The rearrangement joins TRBV7-6 to TRBJ2-7, with 14 bases aligning to TRBD2. This receptor was taken from a woman aged 30 to 39 in good health and CMV-seronegative. CDR3 sequence: CASSSGLAGAQLREQYF. Here the CDR3 DNA reads TGTGCCAGCAGCTCGGGACTAGCGGGGGCTCAGCTTAGGGAGCAGTACTTC.